The next 16 T cell receptor beta chains were all read from a single sample in a study of CD4 T cells in relation to SARS-CoV-2 and coronaviruses. Before the COVID-19 pandemic, during about 2010-2018, CD4+ T cells were taken from unexposed donors. CD4+ T cells were isolated from the cells after around 11 days of culture. For these receptors, no antigen is known. Sequenced by immunoSEQ multiplex PCR; TCRdb stores in-frame clones only, minus some. This table has approximately 21,000 clones, just under 80% appearing once. Sequenced input: CD4+ T cells from PBMCs, cultured in vitro. These receptors originate from a human donor in good health.

The chain couples TRBV6-5 to TRBJ1-2, with TRBD1 identical over 7 bases. V gave up 11 bases and J gave up 8 bases; unmatched junction bases: 17. The CDR3 sequence is 14 residues long. Germline CDR1 reads MNHEY; CDR2 reads SVGAGI. CDR3 sequence: CAHQGDRDHYGYTF. The DNA for the CDR3 is TGTGCCCACCAAGGTGACAGGGACCATTACGGCTACACCTTC.

This clone appeared a single time. The chain couples TRBV24-1 to TRBJ2-5; 7 bases agree with TRBD1. The CDR3 covers 15 residues. J gave up 7 bases and V 4 bases, and 11 bases lay outside the gene matches. Per germline, CDR1 KGHDR and CDR2 SFDVKD. The CDR3 DNA reads as TGTGCCACCAGTGAAACCGGGACAGCAATTACGACCCAGTACTTC. This translates into CATSETGTAITTQYF.

The chain's CDR3 is CASSSEATNEKLFF. DNA of the CDR3: TGTGCCAGCAGCTCAGAAGCAACTAATGAAAAACTGTTTTTT. The V call is TRBV3-1 (or the pseudogene TRBV3-2), the J call TRBJ1-4; D not resolved. Germline loops: CDR1 LGHDT, CDR2 YNNKEL (reference sequence). V lost 5 bases and J lost 0, with 7 bases in between. The CDR3 totals 14 residues.

V is TRBV6-5 and J is TRBJ2-5; D unclear. The V gene lost 6 bases and the J gene lost 3 bases, with 8 bases spanning the gap. Germline V lookup: CDR1 MNHEY, CDR2 SVGAGI. The CDR3 is 12 amino acids. DNA of the CDR3: TGTGCCAGCAGAGGCGGAGAAGAGACCCAGTACTTC. Translating gives CASRGGEETQYF.

V is TRBV5-6 and J is TRBJ1-2; 10 bases are a match to TRBD1. Germline CDR1 reads SGHDT; CDR2 reads YYEEEE. The ends lost 4 bases at V and 7 bases at J; junction bases unmatched: 10. CDR3 size: 15 residues. This CDR3 reads CASSTTGTGVTGYTF. CDR3 DNA: TGTGCCAGCAGCACCACCGGGACAGGGGTGACTGGCTACACCTTC.

The chain is built from TRBV29-1 and TRBJ2-1; no firm D call. In germline, CDR1 is SQVTM, CDR2 ANQGSEA. The germline V and J ends were trimmed by 6 bases and 5 bases, with 8 bases remaining between them. The CDR3 has 11 residues. CDR3 nucleotides: TGCAGCGTAAGGACCGACAATGAGCAGTTCTTC. This translates into CSVRTDNEQFF.

The chain couples TRBV14 to TRBJ2-5, with 11 nucleotides matching TRBD2. V lost 1 base to trimming and J lost 5 bases; unmatched junction nucleotides: 3. This CDR3 spans 15 amino acids. Germline V gives CDR1 SGHDN, CDR2 FVKESK. The CDR3 is CASSQGLAGTETQYF. The CDR3 region has the DNA TGTGCCAGCAGCCAAGGACTAGCGGGAACGGAGACCCAGTACTTC. Variable domain in full (rest from reference TRBV14 and TRBJ2-5): EAGVTQFPSHSVIEKGQTVTLRCDPISGHDNLYWYRRVMGKEIKFLLHFVKESKQDESGMPNNRFLAERTGGTYSTLKVQPAELEDSGVYFCASSQGLAGTETQYFGPGTRLLVL.

This clone was seen more than once but under ten times. The chain links TRBV6-5 to TRBJ1-1; 8 nucleotides agree with TRBD1. Germline-derived CDR1 and CDR2 are MNHEY and SVGAGI. V was pared by 6 bases and J by 2 bases, with 5 bases of the junction left unmatched. This CDR3 is built from 14 residues. This chain's CDR3 is CASSETGANTEAFF. The CDR3 DNA is TGTGCCAGCAGCGAGACAGGGGCAAACACTGAAGCTTTCTTT.

The V and J genes are TRBV4-1 and TRBJ2-7, with 11 bases that match TRBD2. The CDR3 extends over 15 amino acids. The ends lost 2 bases at V and 2 bases at J; junction bases unmatched: 2. Germline CDR1 MGHRA, CDR2 YSYEKL. The CDR3 DNA follows: TGCGCCAGCAGCCAAACTAGCGGGAGTGCCTACGAGCAGTACTTC. It encodes CASSQTSGSAYEQYF.

The V call is TRBV6-6, the J call TRBJ2-5; possible D gene TRBD2, 5 bases. V was shortened by 1 base and J by 3 bases, with 6 bases between the two germline ends. CDR1 MNHNY and CDR2 SVGAGI come from the germline V gene (reference sequence). The CDR3 runs 13 residues. The chain's CDR3 is CASSYFGEETQYF. The CDR3 region has the DNA TGTGCCAGCAGTTACTTCGGGGAAGAGACCCAGTACTTC.

The CDR3 nucleotides read TGCGCCAGCAGTCATCCGGACAGGGACGAGCAGTACTTC. Translation gives CASSHPDRDEQYF. The rearrangement links TRBV5-1 to TRBJ2-7; TRBD1 matches 8 bases. CDR3 size: 13 residues. J gave up 5 bases and V 5 bases, and 6 bases lay outside the gene matches. Germline loops: CDR1 SGHRS, CDR2 YFSETQ.

Sample share makes this clone medium-sized (0.01 to 0.1%). The chain joins TRBV4-2 to TRBJ2-3; D not certain. The germline CDR1 and CDR2 sequences are LGHNA and YNFKEQ. The CDR3 has 16 residues. The ends were cut back, 0 bases at V and 2 bases at J, with 12 bases in the middle. The CDR3, as DNA: TGTGCCAGCAGCCAAGATTATGGGGAACCCACAGATACGCAGTATTTT. Translated: CASSQDYGEPTDTQYF.

J is TRBJ1-2 and V is TRBV10-3; D is ambiguous. The CDR3 spans 17 residues. V shed 3 bases and J shed 0 bases, with 17 bases lying between them. Germline V lookup: CDR1 ENHRY, CDR2 SYGVKD. The CDR3 sequence is CAISEPGRPLTNYGYTF. The CDR3 DNA follows: TGTGCCATCAGTGAACCGGGCCGTCCGCTGACTAACTATGGCTACACCTTC.

The chain carries TRBV5-4 and TRBJ2-7; 9 bases match TRBD2. The CDR3 is made up of 15 amino acids. Germline assignment: CDR1 SGHNT and CDR2 YYREEE (reference sequence). With 2 bases clipped from V and 0 bases from J, the junction kept 3 bases outside the gene matches. The CDR3 spells CASSFASGTSYEQYF. DNA for the CDR3: TGTGCCAGCAGCTTCGCTAGCGGGACCTCCTACGAGCAGTACTTC.

The rearrangement uses TRBV5-4 and TRBJ1-4, with 8 bases identical to TRBD1. Germline V gene data show CDR1 as SGHNT and CDR2 as YYREEE (reference sequence). The V and J ends lost 3 bases and 4 bases, in that order; junction bases with no gene match: 8. This CDR3 has 16 residues. The CDR3 spells CASSSDRGGGNEKLFF. The CDR3 bases are TGTGCCAGCAGCTCTGACAGGGGAGGGGGTAATGAAAAACTGTTTTTT.

The chain combines TRBV10-2 with TRBJ2-5; a possible D gene is TRBD2 (5 bases). This CDR3 contains 13 residues. The germline gives CDR1 WSHSY, CDR2 SAAADI. V gave up 6 bases and J gave up 5 bases, with 13 bases separating them. The CDR3 protein is CASRRGSGETQYF. In DNA, the CDR3 is TGCGCCAGCAGAAGAGGGAGTGGGGAGACCCAGTACTTC.